The 5 T cell receptor beta chains below were found in one sample sequenced in a study of circulating CD8 cells and anti-PD-1 response in melanoma. Four subsets defined by PD-1 and/or TIGIT were sorted from live CD3+CD8+TCRalphabeta+ cells. TCR libraries were prepared from 15 ng of total RNA with the QIAseq Immune Repertoire TCR panel. TCRdb re-analysed the reads in MiXCR, keeping a single row per CDR3 protein. The table has about 380 distinct CDR3 sequences, less than 15% seen once. Source: CD8+ T cells from PBMCs, taken at baseline or after one month of anti-PD-1 therapy (not recorded which). These receptors originate from a human donor with melanoma.

This clonotype is large (0.1 to 1%). This rearrangement joins TRBV7-3 to TRBJ1-2; TRBD1 might be the D (5 bases). Germline-derived CDR1 and CDR2 are SGHTA and FQGTGA. The CDR3 length is 14 residues. With 4 bases removed from V and 4 bases from J, the gap between germline ends came to 13 bases. CDR3 nucleotides: TGTGCCAGCAGCTCCCGACAGCCATTCTATGGCTACACCTTC. The encoded protein is CASSSRQPFYGYTF. Full variable domain (outside the CDR3, taken from reference TRBV7-3 and TRBJ1-2): GAGVSQTPSNKVTEKGKYVELRCDPISGHTALYWYRQSLGQGPEFLIYFQGTGAADDSGLPNDRFFAVRPEGSVSTLKIQRTERGDSAVYLCASSSRQPFYGYTFGSGTRLTVV.

With regard to this clonotype: Since a much larger clone is just one base distant, this may be a read error. The chain couples TRBV5-4 to TRBJ2-5, with 7 bases fitting TRBD1. CDR3 length equals 15 residues. The germline CDR1 and CDR2 sequences are SGHNT and YYREEE (reference sequence). V shed 2 bases, J shed 2 bases, and the junction held 6 bases outside the gene matches. CDR3 bases: TGTGCCAGCAGCTTACGGGGACAGACGCAAGAGACCCAGTACTTC. Residues: CASSLRGQTQETQYF.

By sample fraction, this clonotype is medium-sized. The CDR3 DNA follows: TGTGCCAGCAGTTCGACTCCGGGGGGGTTTGTGACCCAGTACTTC. This encodes CASSSTPGGFVTQYF. The chain recombines TRBV27 with TRBJ2-5, with 8 nucleotides matching TRBD2. Germline CDR1 MNHEY, CDR2 SMNVEV (reference sequence). CDR3 length: 15 residues. Unmatched junction bases numbered 11, after V lost 4 bases and J lost 7 bases.

Judged by abundance, this clonotype is large. The V gene is TRBV27, the J gene TRBJ1-2, with D uncertain. This CDR3 has 14 amino acids. Germline assignment: CDR1 MNHEY and CDR2 SMNVEV (reference sequence). Trimming cost V 3 bases and J 5 bases, with 13 bases left between them. CDR3 amino acids: CASSFTSIGYGYTF. CDR3 DNA sequence: TGTGCCAGCAGTTTTACTTCAATCGGGTATGGCTACACCTTC.

This clonotype is categorized as hyperexpanded. CDR3 sequence: CASSQGLAGLEETQYF. CDR3 in DNA: TGTGCCAGCAGCCAAGGACTAGCCGGATTGGAGGAGACCCAGTACTTC. The V call is TRBV27, the J call TRBJ2-5; the match to TRBD2 covers 8 bases. The junction had 14 bases not matched to a gene; V was cut back by 6 bases and J by 5 bases. There are 16 residues in the CDR3. Germline values: CDR1 MNHEY, CDR2 SMNVEV (reference sequence).